Each of the 20 T cell receptor beta chains below was sequenced from the same sample in a study of cytomegalovirus exposure and HLA in healthy donors. 13 Jbeta primers and 60 Vbeta primers were used for the PCR. TCRdb's copy holds only in-frame clones and misses some; the assay was immunoSEQ multiplex PCR. The table has under 200,000 clones, less than 80% seen once. Sequencing input: PBMCs. The receptor source for this set is a man in his forties in good health and CMV-seronegative.

V and J are TRBV19 and TRBJ2-6; possibly TRBD2 for D (5 bases). Trimming pared 3 bases from V and 2 bases from J, leaving 14 bases between. CDR1 and CDR2 from the germline V gene are LNHDA and SQIVND (reference sequence). This CDR3 contains 17 residues. The chain's CDR3 is CASSMGVVGAGANVLTF. The CDR3, as DNA: TGTGCCAGTAGTATGGGTGTAGTCGGGGCTGGGGCCAACGTCCTGACTTTC.

V gene TRBV18 combines with J gene TRBJ1-1; no definite D call. V was cut by 2 bases and J by 4 bases, with 11 bases left in between. Germline V CDR1 and CDR2: KGHSH, LQKENI. The CDR3 sequence is 14 residues long. The CDR3 nucleotides read TGTGCCAGCTCACCAAGCGGTGTAGGCACTGAAGCTTTCTTT. It yields the protein CASSPSGVGTEAFF.

The CDR3 DNA reads as TGTGCCAGCAGTGAAGAACAGGGGAGAGGCACTGAAGCTTTCTTT. It yields the protein CASSEEQGRGTEAFF. The V gene is TRBV2, the J gene TRBJ1-1; the match to TRBD1 covers 7 bases. Trimming cost V 1 base and J 4 bases; bases outside gene matches: 6. This CDR3 is 15 amino acids long. The germline V gene encodes CDR1 SNHLY and CDR2 FYNNEI.

The chain employs TRBV6-1 and TRBJ1-4; TRBD1 aligns across 9 bases. CDR3 size: 15 residues. Germline V CDR1 and CDR2: MNHNS, SASEGT. Trimming took 5 bases from V and 6 from J; bases not matched to a gene: 7. For the CDR3, the DNA is TGTGCCAGCAGTTCTACAGGGGGCGTCGATGAAAAACTGTTTTTT. Translating it yields CASSSTGGVDEKLFF.

The chain links TRBV5-1 to TRBJ2-7, with D uncertain. The V and J ends lost 0 bases and 0 bases respectively, with 10 bases between them. Germline V gene lookup returns CDR1 SGHRS and CDR2 YFSETQ. The CDR3 covers 15 residues. The DNA for the CDR3 is TGCGCCAGCAGCTTGGGGCCGGAGAACTCCTACGAGCAGTACTTC. This codes for CASSLGPENSYEQYF.

J is TRBJ2-7 and V is TRBV7-6; 9 bases are a match to TRBD1. Per germline, CDR1 SGHVS and CDR2 FNYEAQ. The CDR3 extends over 18 amino acids. Trimming cost V 1 base and J 3 bases; bases outside gene matches: 13. Here the CDR3 DNA reads TGTGCCAGCAGCTTAGGGCCTGACGCCGGGACAGGGAACTACGAGCAGTACTTC. Its translation is CASSLGPDAGTGNYEQYF.

CDR3 sequence reads: CASSLTSGSGELFF. CDR3 nucleotides: TGTGCCAGCAGCTTGACTAGCGGGTCCGGGGAGCTGTTTTTT. The V call is TRBV5-4, the J call TRBJ2-2; 9 nucleotides match TRBD2. Per germline, CDR1 SGHNT and CDR2 YYREEE (reference sequence). Trimming at V came to 1 base and at J to 6 bases, leaving 1 base not matched to a gene. This CDR3 comprises 14 residues. Full variable domain (rest looked up from reference TRBV5-4 and TRBJ2-2): ETGVTQSPTHLIKTRGQQVTLRCSSQSGHNTVSWYQQALGQGPQFIFQYYREEENGRGNFPPRFSGLQFPNYSSELNVNALELDDSALYLCASSLTSGSGELFFGEGSRLTVL.

J is TRBJ1-1 and V is TRBV7-9; 7 bases map to TRBD1. The junction had 13 bases not matched to a gene; V was cut back by 5 bases and J by 7 bases. CDR1 SEHNR and CDR2 FQNEAQ come from the germline V gene (reference sequence). The CDR3 spans 15 residues. DNA for the CDR3: TGTGCCAGCAGCACACACGACAGGGCAACCGGTGAAGCTTTCTTT. Encoded protein: CASSTHDRATGEAFF.

This clone was observed a few times. This chain connects TRBV28 to TRBJ1-5, with a possible D match to TRBD1 (5 bases). CDR3 length: 15 amino acids. Trimming left V 9 bases short and J 4 bases short, with 19 bases between. The germline V gene encodes CDR1 MDHEN and CDR2 SYDVKM. The CDR3 coding sequence is TGTGCCAGTTTGCCAGGAAGAAGGGGTAATCAGCCCCAGCATTTT. This sequence encodes CASLPGRRGNQPQHF.

The chain links TRBV28 to TRBJ1-1; D remains unclear. The CDR3 length is 15 residues. Trimming shortened V by 6 bases and J by 2 bases, and 16 bases separated the two germline ends. Germline V CDR1 and CDR2: MDHEN, SYDVKM. The DNA for the CDR3 is TGTGCCAGCAGGGAAGGACGGCGGGGTAACACTGAAGCTTTCTTT. Protein: CASREGRRGNTEAFF. Full variable domain (missing parts from reference TRBV28 and TRBJ1-1): DVKVTQSSRYLVKRTGEKVFLECVQDMDHENMFWYRQDPGLGLRLIYFSYDVKMKEKGDIPEGYSVSREKKERFSLILESASTNQTSMYLCASREGRRGNTEAFFGQGTRLTVV.

This clone appeared once. This chain uses TRBV10-3 with TRBJ2-7, with 16 bases matching TRBD2. From germline, CDR1 is ENHRY and CDR2 SYGVKD. V shed 3 bases, J shed 0 bases, and the junction held 17 bases outside the gene matches. The CDR3 sequence is 22 residues long. The CDR3 spells CAISDVQGVGTSGRAGSYEQYF. CDR3 in DNA: TGTGCCATCAGTGATGTCCAGGGGGTTGGGACTAGCGGGAGGGCCGGCTCCTACGAGCAGTACTTC.

The rearrangement uses TRBV30 and TRBJ2-7; D unresolved. V was cut by 2 bases and J by 0 bases, with 11 bases left in between. In germline, CDR1 is GTSNPN, CDR2 SVGIG (reference sequence). This CDR3 comprises 14 residues. The CDR3 here is CAWSTPDISYEQYF. In DNA, the CDR3 is TGTGCCTGGAGTACCCCAGACATCTCCTACGAGCAGTACTTC.

This clone was seen a handful of times. The chain employs TRBV27 and TRBJ2-5; D is perhaps TRBD2 (6 bases). The J call may be in error: the DNA end matches TRBJ2-7 better. Per germline, CDR1 MNHEY and CDR2 SMNVEV (reference sequence). The CDR3 has 14 residues. CDR3: CASSLDGRGYEQYF. DNA of the CDR3: TGTGCCAGCAGTTTAGACGGGCGGGGTTACGAGCAGTACTTC.

The chain couples TRBV18 to TRBJ1-1; a weak D match, TRBD1 (6 bases). Germline loops: CDR1 KGHSH, CDR2 LQKENI. The germline V and J ends were trimmed by 6 bases and 0 bases, with 14 bases remaining between them. The CDR3 is 15 residues long. In DNA, the CDR3 is TGTGCCAGCTCCCTGGACAGCCGCGTGAACACTGAAGCTTTCTTT. Encoded protein: CASSLDSRVNTEAFF. Full variable domain (remainder filled in from reference TRBV18 and TRBJ1-1): NAGVMQNPRHLVRRRGQEARLRCSPMKGHSHVYWYRQLPEEGLKFMVYLQKENIIDESGMPKERFSAEFPKEGPSILRIQQVVRGDSAAYFCASSLDSRVNTEAFFGQGTRLTVV.

CDR3 nucleotides: TGTGCCAGCAGCCGACCCCAGGTCACATTCGGTGGCTACACCTTC. Translating gives CASSRPQVTFGGYTF. The chain couples TRBV7-2 to TRBJ1-2; D is ambiguous. Germline lookup yields CDR1 SGHTA and CDR2 FQGNSA. V lost 5 bases and J 7 bases, leaving 20 bases between the germline ends. CDR3 size: 15 residues. Full variable domain (missing parts from reference TRBV7-2 and TRBJ1-2): GAGVSQSPSNKVTEKGKDVELRCDPISGHTALYWYRQSLGQGLEFLIYFQGNSAPDKSGLPSDRFSAERTGGSVSTLTIQRTQQEDSAVYLCASSRPQVTFGGYTFGSGTRLTVV.

The chain combines TRBV6-5 with TRBJ1-1; D remains ambiguous. Per germline, CDR1 MNHEY and CDR2 SVGAGI. The CDR3 length is 13 residues. Trimming took 2 bases from V and 1 from J, leaving 5 bases between them. For the CDR3, the DNA is TGTGCCAGCAGTTACGGGCGGAACACTGAAGCTTTCTTT. This translates into CASSYGRNTEAFF.

This clone was observed a handful of times. The genes are TRBV19 and TRBJ1-5, with a possible D match to TRBD1 (6 bases). V lost 7 bases, J lost 16 bases, and 20 bases lay in between. The length of the CDR3 is 12 residues. CDR1 is LNHDA, CDR2 SQIVND, per germline (reference sequence). This CDR3 reads CASTPGVGAAHF. CDR3 in DNA: TGTGCCAGTACCCCAGGTGTGGGGGCGGCACATTTT.

The chain carries TRBV7-9 and TRBJ1-2; D may be TRBD1 (6 bases). The length of the CDR3 is 14 residues. Deletions cut 7 bases from V and 3 bases from J, with 15 bases between. Germline CDR1 reads SEHNR; CDR2 reads FQNEAQ (reference sequence). CDR3 nucleotides: TGTGCCAGCACCCTCTCAGGGGTGGACTATGGCTACACCTTC. It encodes CASTLSGVDYGYTF.

This clone occurred a few times. The genes are TRBV19 and TRBJ1-2; TRBD1 is a possible D gene (5 bases). The CDR3 sequence is 15 residues long. V lost 5 bases to trimming and J lost 0 bases, with 13 bases between them. Looked up from germline, CDR1 is LNHDA and CDR2 is SQIVND (reference sequence). CDR3 in DNA: TGTGCCAGTAGTTCTCCGACAGCTTCTAACTATGGCTACACCTTC. This sequence encodes CASSSPTASNYGYTF.

This clone was seen once. The V gene is TRBV7-2, the J gene TRBJ2-7, with 11 bases matching TRBD2. From germline, CDR1 is SGHTA and CDR2 FQGNSA. V trimming: 0 bases; J trimming: 4 bases; junction bases outside the gene matches: 2. There are 15 residues in the CDR3. CDR3 protein: CASSLAGLADYEQYF. Written as DNA, the CDR3 is TGTGCCAGCAGCTTAGCGGGACTAGCGGATTACGAGCAGTACTTC.